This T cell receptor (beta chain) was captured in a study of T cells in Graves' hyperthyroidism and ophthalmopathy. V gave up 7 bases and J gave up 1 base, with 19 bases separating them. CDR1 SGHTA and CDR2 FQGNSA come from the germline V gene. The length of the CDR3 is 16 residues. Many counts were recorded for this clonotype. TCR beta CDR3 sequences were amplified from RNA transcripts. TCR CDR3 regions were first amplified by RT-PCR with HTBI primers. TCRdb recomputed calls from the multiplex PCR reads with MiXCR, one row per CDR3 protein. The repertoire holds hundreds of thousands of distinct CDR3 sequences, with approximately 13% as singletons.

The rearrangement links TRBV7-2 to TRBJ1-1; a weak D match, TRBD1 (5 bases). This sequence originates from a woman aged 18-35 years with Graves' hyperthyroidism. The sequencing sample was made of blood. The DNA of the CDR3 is TGTGCCAGCACCGCGGCCAGGGAGAAGGAGAACACTGAAGCTTTCTTT. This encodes CASTAAREKENTEAFF.